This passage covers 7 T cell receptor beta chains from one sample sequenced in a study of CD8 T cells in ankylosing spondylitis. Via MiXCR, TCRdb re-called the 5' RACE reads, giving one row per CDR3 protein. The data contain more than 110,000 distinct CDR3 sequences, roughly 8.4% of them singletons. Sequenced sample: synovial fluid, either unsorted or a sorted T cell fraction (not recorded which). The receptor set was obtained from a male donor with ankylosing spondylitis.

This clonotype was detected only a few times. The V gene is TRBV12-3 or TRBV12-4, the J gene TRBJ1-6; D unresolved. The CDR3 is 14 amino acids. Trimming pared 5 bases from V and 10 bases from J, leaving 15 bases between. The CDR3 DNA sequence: TGTGCCAGCAGTCCGACCGGCCACACGTCACCCCTCCACTTT. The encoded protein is CASSPTGHTSPLHF.

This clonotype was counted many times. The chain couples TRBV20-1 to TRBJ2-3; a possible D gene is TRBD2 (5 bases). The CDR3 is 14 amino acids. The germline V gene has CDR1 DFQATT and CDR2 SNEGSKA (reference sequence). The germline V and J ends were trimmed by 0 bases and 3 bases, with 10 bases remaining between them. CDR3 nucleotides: TGCAGTGCTAGAGATCAACTAGTGACAGATACGCAGTATTTT. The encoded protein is CSARDQLVTDTQYF.

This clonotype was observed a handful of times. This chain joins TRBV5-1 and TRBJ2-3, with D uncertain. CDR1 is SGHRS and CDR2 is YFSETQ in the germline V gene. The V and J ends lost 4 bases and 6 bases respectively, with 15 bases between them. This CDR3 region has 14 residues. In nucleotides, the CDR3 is TGCGCCAGCAGCCCTGACGTGAGGCGGGATACGCAGTATTTT. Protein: CASSPDVRRDTQYF.

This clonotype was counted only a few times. The CDR3 protein is CASSPSYSAGEWTGELFF. The CDR3 DNA follows: TGTGCCAGCAGCCCCAGCTATAGTGCGGGAGAGTGGACCGGGGAGCTGTTTTTT. The rearrangement uses TRBV6-2 or TRBV6-3 and TRBJ2-2; TRBD2 aligns across 7 bases. Germline CDR1 and CDR2: MNHEY and SVGEGT. The CDR3 is 18 residues long. Trimming at V came to 6 bases and at J to 5 bases, leaving 18 bases not matched to a gene.

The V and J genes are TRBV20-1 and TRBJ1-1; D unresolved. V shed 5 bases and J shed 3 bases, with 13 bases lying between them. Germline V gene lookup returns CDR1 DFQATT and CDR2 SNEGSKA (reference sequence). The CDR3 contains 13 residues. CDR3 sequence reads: CSASPGSDTEAFF. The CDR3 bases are TGCAGTGCTTCCCCGGGGAGTGACACTGAAGCTTTCTTT.

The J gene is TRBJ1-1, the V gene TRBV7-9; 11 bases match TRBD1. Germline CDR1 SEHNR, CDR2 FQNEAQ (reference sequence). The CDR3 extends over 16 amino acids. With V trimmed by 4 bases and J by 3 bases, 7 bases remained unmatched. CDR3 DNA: TGTGCCAGCAGCTCCGCTCCGGGACAGGGGGACACTGAAGCTTTCTTT. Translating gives CASSSAPGQGDTEAFF.

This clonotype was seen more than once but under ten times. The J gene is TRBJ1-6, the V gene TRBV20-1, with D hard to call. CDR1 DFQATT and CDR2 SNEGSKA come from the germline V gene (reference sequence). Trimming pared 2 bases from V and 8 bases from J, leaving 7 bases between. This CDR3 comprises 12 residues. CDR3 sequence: CSARKWDSPLHF. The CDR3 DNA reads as TGCAGTGCTAGAAAGTGGGATTCACCCCTCCACTTT.